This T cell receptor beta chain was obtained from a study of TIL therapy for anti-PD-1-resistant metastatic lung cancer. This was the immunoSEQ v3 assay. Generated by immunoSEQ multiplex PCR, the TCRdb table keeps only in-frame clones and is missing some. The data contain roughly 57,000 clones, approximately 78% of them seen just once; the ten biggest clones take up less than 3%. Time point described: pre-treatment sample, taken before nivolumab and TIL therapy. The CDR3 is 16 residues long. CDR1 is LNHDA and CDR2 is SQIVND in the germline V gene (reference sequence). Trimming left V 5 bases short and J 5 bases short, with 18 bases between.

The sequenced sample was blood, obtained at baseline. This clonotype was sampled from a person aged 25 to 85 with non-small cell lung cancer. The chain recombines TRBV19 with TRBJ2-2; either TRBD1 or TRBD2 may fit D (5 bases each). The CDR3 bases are TGTGCCAGTAGTTGGGACCACAACACTAGGACCGGGGAGCTGTTTTTT. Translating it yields CASSWDHNTRTGELFF.